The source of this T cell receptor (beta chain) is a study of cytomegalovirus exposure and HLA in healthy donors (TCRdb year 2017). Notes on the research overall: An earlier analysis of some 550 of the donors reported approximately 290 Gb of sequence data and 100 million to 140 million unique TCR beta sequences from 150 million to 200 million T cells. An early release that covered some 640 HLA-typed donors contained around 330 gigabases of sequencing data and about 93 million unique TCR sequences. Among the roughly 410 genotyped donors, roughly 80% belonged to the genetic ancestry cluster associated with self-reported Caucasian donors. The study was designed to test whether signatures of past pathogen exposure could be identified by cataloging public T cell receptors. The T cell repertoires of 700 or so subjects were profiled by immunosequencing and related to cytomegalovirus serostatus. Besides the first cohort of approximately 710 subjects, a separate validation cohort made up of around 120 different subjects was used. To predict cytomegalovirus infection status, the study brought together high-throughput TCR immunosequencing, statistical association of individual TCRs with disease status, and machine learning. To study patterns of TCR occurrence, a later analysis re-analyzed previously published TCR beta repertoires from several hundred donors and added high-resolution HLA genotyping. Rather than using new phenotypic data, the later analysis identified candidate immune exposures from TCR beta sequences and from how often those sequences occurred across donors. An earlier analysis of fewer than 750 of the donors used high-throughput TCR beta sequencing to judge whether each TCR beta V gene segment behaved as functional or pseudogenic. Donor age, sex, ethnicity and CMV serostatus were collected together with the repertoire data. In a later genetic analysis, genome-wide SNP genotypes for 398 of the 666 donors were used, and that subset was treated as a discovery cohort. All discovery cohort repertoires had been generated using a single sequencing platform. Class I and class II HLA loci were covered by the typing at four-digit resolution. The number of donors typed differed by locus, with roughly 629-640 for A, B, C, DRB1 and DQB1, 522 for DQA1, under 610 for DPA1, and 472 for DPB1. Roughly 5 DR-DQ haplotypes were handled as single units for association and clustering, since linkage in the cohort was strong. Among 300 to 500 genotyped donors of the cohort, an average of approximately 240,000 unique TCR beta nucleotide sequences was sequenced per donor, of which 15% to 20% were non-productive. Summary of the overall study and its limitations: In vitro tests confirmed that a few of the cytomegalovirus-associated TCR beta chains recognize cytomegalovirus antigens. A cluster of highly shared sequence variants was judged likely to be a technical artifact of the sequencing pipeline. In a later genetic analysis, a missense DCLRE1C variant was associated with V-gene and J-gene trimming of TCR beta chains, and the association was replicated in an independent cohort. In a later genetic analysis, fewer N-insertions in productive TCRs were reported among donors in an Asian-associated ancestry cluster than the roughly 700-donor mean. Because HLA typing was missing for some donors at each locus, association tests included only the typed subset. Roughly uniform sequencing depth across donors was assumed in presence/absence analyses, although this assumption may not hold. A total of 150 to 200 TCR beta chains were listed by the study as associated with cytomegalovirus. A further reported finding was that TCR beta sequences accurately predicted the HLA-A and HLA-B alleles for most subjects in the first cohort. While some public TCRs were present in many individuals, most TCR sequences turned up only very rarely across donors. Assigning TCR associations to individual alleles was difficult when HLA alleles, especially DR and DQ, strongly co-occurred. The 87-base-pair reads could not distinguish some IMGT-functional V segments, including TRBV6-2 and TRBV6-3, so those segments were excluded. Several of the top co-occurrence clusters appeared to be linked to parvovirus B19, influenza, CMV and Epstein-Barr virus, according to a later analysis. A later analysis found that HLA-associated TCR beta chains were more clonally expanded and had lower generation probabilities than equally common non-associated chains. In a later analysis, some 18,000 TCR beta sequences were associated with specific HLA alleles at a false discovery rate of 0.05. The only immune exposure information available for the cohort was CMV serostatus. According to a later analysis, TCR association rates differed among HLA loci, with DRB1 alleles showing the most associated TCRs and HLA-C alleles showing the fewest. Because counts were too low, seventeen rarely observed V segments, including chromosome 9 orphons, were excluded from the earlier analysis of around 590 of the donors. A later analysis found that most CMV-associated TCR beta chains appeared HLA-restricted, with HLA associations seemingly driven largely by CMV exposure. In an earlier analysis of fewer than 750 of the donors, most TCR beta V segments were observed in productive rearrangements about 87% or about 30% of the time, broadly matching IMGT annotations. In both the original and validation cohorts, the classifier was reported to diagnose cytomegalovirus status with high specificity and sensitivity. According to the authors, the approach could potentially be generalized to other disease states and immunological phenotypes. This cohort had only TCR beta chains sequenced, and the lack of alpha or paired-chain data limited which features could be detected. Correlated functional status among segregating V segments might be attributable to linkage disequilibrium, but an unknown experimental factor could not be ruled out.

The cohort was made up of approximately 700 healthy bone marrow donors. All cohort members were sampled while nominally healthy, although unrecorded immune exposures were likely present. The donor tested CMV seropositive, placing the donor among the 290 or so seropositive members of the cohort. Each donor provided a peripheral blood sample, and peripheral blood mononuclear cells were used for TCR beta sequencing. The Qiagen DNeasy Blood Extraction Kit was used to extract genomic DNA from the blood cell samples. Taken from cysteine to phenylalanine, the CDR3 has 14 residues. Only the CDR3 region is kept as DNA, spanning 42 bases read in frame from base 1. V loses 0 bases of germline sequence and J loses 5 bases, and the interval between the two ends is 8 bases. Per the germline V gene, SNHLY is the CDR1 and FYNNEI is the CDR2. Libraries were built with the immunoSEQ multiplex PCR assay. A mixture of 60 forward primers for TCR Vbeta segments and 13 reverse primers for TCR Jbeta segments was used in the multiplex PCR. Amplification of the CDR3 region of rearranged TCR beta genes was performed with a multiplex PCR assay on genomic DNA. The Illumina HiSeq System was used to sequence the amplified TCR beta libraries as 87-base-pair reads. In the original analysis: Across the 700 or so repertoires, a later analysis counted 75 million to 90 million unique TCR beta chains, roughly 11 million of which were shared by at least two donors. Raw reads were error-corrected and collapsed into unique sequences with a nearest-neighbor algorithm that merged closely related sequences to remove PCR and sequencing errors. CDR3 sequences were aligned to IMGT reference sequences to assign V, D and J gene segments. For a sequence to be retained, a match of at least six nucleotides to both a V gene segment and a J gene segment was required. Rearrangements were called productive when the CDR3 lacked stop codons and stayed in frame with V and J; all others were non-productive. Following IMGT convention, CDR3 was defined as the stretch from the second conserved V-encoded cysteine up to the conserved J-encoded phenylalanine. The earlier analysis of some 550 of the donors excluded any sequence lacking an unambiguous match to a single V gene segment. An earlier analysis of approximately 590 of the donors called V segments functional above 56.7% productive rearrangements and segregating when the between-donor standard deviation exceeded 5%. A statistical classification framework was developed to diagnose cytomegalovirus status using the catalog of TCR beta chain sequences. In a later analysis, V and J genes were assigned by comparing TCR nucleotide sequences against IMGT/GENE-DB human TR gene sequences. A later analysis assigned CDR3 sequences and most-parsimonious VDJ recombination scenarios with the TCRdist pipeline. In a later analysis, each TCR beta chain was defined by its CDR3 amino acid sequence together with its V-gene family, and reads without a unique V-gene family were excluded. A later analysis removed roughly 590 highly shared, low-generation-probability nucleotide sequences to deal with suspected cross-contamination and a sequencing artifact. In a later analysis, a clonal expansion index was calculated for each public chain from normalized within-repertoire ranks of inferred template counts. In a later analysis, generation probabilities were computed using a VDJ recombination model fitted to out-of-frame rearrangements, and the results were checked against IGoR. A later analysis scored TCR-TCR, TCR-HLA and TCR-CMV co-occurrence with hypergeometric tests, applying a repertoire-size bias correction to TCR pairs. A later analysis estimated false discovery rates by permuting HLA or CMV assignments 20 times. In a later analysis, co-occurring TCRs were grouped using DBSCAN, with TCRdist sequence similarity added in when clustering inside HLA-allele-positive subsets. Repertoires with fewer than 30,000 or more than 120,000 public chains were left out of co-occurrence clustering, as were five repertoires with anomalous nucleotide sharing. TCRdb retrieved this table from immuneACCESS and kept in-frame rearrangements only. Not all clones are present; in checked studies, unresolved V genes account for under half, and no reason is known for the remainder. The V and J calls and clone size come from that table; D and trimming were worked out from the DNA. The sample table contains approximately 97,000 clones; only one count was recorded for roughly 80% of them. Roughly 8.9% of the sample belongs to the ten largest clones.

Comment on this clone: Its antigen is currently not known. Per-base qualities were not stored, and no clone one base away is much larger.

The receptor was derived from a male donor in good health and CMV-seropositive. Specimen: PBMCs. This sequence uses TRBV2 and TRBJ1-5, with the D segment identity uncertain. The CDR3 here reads CASSEAQNYQPQHF. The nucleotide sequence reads TGTGCCAGCAGTGAAGCGCAGAATTATCAGCCCCAGCATTTT.